This T cell receptor beta chain was captured by sequencing in a study of cytotoxic CD8 clonotypes in ibrutinib-treated CLL. Profiling relied on immunoSEQ multiplex PCR, and the TCRdb table lists in-frame clones only, not all of them. Among approximately 280,000 clones listed, approximately 79% were seen once. Trimming left V 2 bases short and J 9 bases short, with 26 bases between. Germline CDR1 SGHAT, CDR2 FQNNGV. This CDR3 has 17 residues. This receptor was identified in a human donor with chronic lymphocytic leukemia. The gene calls are TRBV11-2 and TRBJ2-7; unclear D gene. The sample here was PBMCs, taken at disease progression, from a patient treated with ibrutinib. The CDR3 bases are TGTGCCAGCAGCTTAAACCATGGGGTACCCCGAGGTCATTGGCAGTACTTC. Residues: CASSLNHGVPRGHWQYF. The whole variable domain, filled in from reference TRBV11-2 and TRBJ2-7, reads EAGVAQSPRYKIIEKRQSVAFWCNPISGHATLYWYQQILGQGPKLLIQFQNNGVVDDSQLPKDRFSAERLKGVDSTLKIQPAKLEDSAVYLCASSLNHGVPRGHWQYFGPGTRLTVT.